Many counts were recorded for the clone carrying this TCR beta chain. Its antigen is not known. The data belong to a study of CD8 T cells in ankylosing spondylitis. Study-wide findings and caveats: Clones tied to disease were said to be significantly enriched in matched ankylosing spondylitis synovial fluid.

TCRdb re-called the 5' RACE reads with MiXCR, one entry per CDR3 protein. The sample gives roughly 230,000 distinct CDR3 sequences, roughly 8.2% of which show up once; more than 4% is in the top ten. The receptor was derived from a female donor with ankylosing spondylitis or in good health (not recorded which). Source material: blood, either unsorted or a sorted T cell fraction (not recorded which).

Here the CDR3 DNA reads TGCAGTGCTACGTCAAATAGCGGGAGGGGCACAGATACGCAGTATTTT. Its protein product is CSATSNSGRGTDTQYF. This rearrangement joins TRBV20-1 to TRBJ2-3; TRBD2 matches 11 bases. The CDR3 is 16 amino acids. Germline V gene data show CDR1 as DFQATT and CDR2 as SNEGSKA (reference sequence). Trimming at V came to 4 bases and at J to 1 base, leaving 7 bases not matched to a gene.